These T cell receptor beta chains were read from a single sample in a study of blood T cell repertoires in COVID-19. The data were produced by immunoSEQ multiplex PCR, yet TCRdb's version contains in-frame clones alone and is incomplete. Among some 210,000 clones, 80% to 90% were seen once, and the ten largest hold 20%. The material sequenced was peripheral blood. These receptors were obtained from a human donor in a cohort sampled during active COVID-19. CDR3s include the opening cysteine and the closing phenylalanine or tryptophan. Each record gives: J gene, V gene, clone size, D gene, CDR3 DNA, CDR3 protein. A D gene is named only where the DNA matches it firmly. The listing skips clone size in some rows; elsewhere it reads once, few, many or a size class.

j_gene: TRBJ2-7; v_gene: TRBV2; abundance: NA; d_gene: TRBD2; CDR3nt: TGTGCCAGCAGCACCGGGGGGGGGTACGAGCAGTACTTC; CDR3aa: CASSTGGGYEQYF
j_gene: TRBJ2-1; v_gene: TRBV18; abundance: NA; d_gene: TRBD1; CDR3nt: TGTGCCAGCTCACCGACAGGGGGCAATGAGCAGTTCTTC; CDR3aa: CASSPTGGNEQFF
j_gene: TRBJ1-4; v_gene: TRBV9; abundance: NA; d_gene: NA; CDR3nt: TGTGCCAGCAGCGTAGGTCCGAGGGAAGATGAAAAACTGTTTTTT; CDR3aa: CASSVGPREDEKLFF
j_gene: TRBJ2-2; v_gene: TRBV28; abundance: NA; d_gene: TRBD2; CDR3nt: TGTGCCAGCAGTTTATCTCGGACTAGCGGGAGGGCCGGGGAGCTGTTTTTT; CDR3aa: CASSLSRTSGRAGELFF
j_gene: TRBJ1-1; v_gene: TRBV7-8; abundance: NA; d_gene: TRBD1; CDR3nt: TGTGCCAGCCGACCGACAGGGAGTAGTATCACTGAAGCTTTCTTT; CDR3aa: CASRPTGSSITEAFF
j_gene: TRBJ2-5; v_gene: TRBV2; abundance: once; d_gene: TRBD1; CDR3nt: TGTGCCACCAGGACAGGGAGGCAAGAGACCCAGTACTTC; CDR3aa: CATRTGRQETQYF
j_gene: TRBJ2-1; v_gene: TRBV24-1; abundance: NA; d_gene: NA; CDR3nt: TGTGCCACCAGGACAGGTGACTCCTACAATGAGCAGTTCTTC; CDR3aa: CATRTGDSYNEQFF
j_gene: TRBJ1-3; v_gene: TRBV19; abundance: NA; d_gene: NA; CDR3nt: TGTGCCAGTAGTAACCCCGGCTCTGGAAACACCATATATTTT; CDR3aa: CASSNPGSGNTIYF
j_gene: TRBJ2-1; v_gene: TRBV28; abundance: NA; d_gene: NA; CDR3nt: TGTGCCAGCAGTTCCTACGGACACAGCTCCTACAATGAGCAGTTCTTC; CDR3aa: CASSSYGHSSYNEQFF
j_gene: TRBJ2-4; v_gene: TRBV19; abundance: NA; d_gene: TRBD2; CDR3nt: TGTGCCAGTAGTATTCCGGGAGGGCCCGGAAACATTCAGTACTTC; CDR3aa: CASSIPGGPGNIQYF
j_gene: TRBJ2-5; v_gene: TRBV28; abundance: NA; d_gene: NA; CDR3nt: TGTGCCAGCAGTCTCTCAGGGTCAAGAGGCGAGACCCAGTACTTC; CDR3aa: CASSLSGSRGETQYF
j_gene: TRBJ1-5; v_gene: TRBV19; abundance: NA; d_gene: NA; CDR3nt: TGTGCCAGTAGTATTTCAGGACAGTTCCGATACCGTAATCAGCCCCAGCATTTT; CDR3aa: CASSISGQFRYRNQPQHF
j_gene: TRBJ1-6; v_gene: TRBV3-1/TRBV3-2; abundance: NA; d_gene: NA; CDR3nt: TGTGCCAGCAGCCAGTCACAGGTTAGCCCCCTCCACTTT; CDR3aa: CASSQSQVSPLHF
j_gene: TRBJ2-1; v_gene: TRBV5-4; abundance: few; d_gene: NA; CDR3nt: TGTGCCAGCAGCTCAGGACAGAAGTTGTACAATGAGCAGTTCTTC; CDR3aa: CASSSGQKLYNEQFF
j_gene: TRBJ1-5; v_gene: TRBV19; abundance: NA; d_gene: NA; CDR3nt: TGTGCCAGTAGTATGGTCAGTACCAATCAGCCCCAGCATTTT; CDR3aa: CASSMVSTNQPQHF
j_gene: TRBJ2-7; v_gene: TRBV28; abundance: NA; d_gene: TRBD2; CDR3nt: TGTGCCAGCAGTCCCGGGACTAGCGGGGGGTACGAGCAGTACTTC; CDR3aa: CASSPGTSGGYEQYF
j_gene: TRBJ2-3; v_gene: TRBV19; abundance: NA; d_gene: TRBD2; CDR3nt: TGTGCCAGTAGGCGGGGGGGCCGAGAACATACGCAGTATTTT; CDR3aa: CASRRGGREHTQYF
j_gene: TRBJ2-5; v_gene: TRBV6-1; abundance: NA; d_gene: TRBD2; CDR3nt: TGTGCCAGCAGTGAAGGCCAGGGAGGGTGGGAGACCCAGTACTTC; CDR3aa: CASSEGQGGWETQYF
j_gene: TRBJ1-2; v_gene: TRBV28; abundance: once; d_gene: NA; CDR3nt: TGTGCCAGCAGTTTGGCGGGGAAGTCCTATGGCTACACCTTC; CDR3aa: CASSLAGKSYGYTF
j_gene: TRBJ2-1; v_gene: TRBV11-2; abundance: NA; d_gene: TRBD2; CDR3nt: TGTGCCAGCAGTCCCCTAGCGGGAGGGGGTCGAGTCAATGAGCAGTTCTTC; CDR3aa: CASSPLAGGGRVNEQFF
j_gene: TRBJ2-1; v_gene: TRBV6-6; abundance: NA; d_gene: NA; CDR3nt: TGTGCCAGCAGTCCCGGACAGAGCCTCTACAATGAGCAGTTCTTC; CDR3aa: CASSPGQSLYNEQFF
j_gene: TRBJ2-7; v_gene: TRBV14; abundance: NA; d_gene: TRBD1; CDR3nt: TGTGCCAGCAGTACTACCGGGACAGGGGGGGACGAGCAGTACTTC; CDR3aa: CASSTTGTGGDEQYF
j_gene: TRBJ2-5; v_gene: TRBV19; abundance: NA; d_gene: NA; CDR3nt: TGTGCCAGTAGTAGCCACTACAGGGTGCAAGAGACCCAGTACTTC; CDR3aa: CASSSHYRVQETQYF
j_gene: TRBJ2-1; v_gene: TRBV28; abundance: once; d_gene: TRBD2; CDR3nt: TGTGCCGGGGAGGGACTAAAGCACAATGAGCAGTTCTTC; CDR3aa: CAGEGLKHNEQFF
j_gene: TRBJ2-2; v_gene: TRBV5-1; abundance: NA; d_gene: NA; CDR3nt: TGCGCCAGCAGGGAGGGTTACACCGGGGAGCTGTTTTTT; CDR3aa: CASREGYTGELFF
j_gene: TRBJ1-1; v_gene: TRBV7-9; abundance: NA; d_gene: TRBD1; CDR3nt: TGTGCCAGCAGCCGATACACAGGGGGCGCCGTGAGCACTGAAGCTTTCTTT; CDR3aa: CASSRYTGGAVSTEAFF